The rows below give T cell receptor beta chains drawn from one sample of a study of blood T cell repertoires in COVID-19. Method: immunoSEQ multiplex PCR; TCRdb's copy keeps in-frame clones and lacks some. The sample lists roughly 86,000 clones, roughly 86% occurring once. The sample consisted of peripheral blood. These TCRs come from a man aged 50 to 60 with active or convalescent COVID-19. CDR3s include the opening cysteine and the closing phenylalanine or tryptophan.

J gene: TRBJ2-7
V gene: TRBV6-1
CDR3 protein: CASSEAGDNIYEQYF

J gene: TRBJ1-4
V gene: TRBV28
CDR3 protein: CASNQQGPQTLREKLFF

J gene: TRBJ1-6
V gene: TRBV6-1
CDR3 protein: CASSEGTVNSPLHF

J gene: TRBJ2-6
V gene: TRBV5-1
CDR3 protein: CASSLVQGSGANVLTF

J gene: TRBJ1-4
V gene: TRBV10-1
CDR3 protein: CASSTGNEKLFF

J gene: TRBJ2-3
V gene: TRBV6-5
CDR3 protein: CASNDPSDTQYF

J gene: TRBJ2-7
V gene: TRBV6-5
CDR3 protein: CASSSGTDFLGQYF

J gene: TRBJ2-3
V gene: TRBV7-2
CDR3 protein: CASSLVRGGVIDTQYF

J gene: TRBJ1-1
V gene: TRBV11-3
CDR3 protein: CASSSRWNTEAFF

J gene: TRBJ2-2
V gene: TRBV5-1
CDR3 protein: CASSLVAENTGELFF

J gene: TRBJ2-3
V gene: TRBV3-1/TRBV3-2
CDR3 protein: CASSPQAGPTDTQYF

J gene: TRBJ1-4
V gene: TRBV6-5
CDR3 protein: CASSLTGDFNEKLFF

J gene: TRBJ1-4
V gene: TRBV28
CDR3 protein: CASSLSRGTGRHEKLFF

J gene: TRBJ2-7
V gene: TRBV7-9
CDR3 protein: CASSAWTGHGEQYF

J gene: TRBJ2-2
V gene: TRBV5-5
CDR3 protein: CASSLVASNTGELFF

J gene: TRBJ2-1
V gene: TRBV7-2
CDR3 protein: CASSLLEKNEQFF

J gene: TRBJ1-6
V gene: TRBV30
CDR3 protein: CAWSVAGASSYNSPLHF

J gene: TRBJ2-3
V gene: TRBV19
CDR3 protein: CASSPNTDTQYF

J gene: TRBJ2-3
V gene: TRBV14
CDR3 protein: CASSQDHGGPTDTQYF

J gene: TRBJ1-6
V gene: TRBV19
CDR3 protein: CASSGRVGNSPLHF